These 15 T cell receptor beta chains came from one sample sequenced in a study of shared clonotypes between healthy human individuals. Some clones are missing from TCRdb's copy, which holds only in-frame ones; the method was immunoSEQ multiplex PCR. Here the sample spans a few million clones, around 94% being singletons. Material: naive CD4+ T cells sorted from blood. Subset here: CD45RA+ positively selected. The receptors derive from a man aged 18 to 30 in good health.

This clone is a singleton in its sample. CDR3 sequence (DNA): TGTGCCAGCAGCTCCTTAGCGGGAGACTACAATGAGCAGTTCTTC. It specifies CASSSLAGDYNEQFF. This sequence joins TRBV7-3 and TRBJ2-1; 9 nucleotides match TRBD2. Germline trimming cut 4 bases from V and 3 bases from J; bases unmatched to any gene: 4. This CDR3 contains 15 residues. Germline V CDR1 and CDR2: SGHTA, FQGTGA.

The chain has TRBV12-5 and TRBJ2-3, with a tentative D call TRBD1 (6 bases). Germline lookup yields CDR1 LGHNT and CDR2 FRNRAP. The V gene lost 6 bases and the J gene lost 8 bases, with 18 bases spanning the gap. This CDR3 comprises 14 residues. The DNA for the CDR3 is TGTGCTAGTGGAAGGGAACTGACAGGAGCTACGCAGTATTTT. This sequence encodes CASGRELTGATQYF.

The rearrangement uses TRBV5-1 and TRBJ2-1, with TRBD1 as a possible D gene (5 bases). Trimming shortened V by 3 bases and J by 5 bases, and 12 bases separated the two germline ends. CDR1 SGHRS and CDR2 YFSETQ come from the germline V gene. CDR3 size: 14 residues. The DNA of the CDR3 is TGCGCCAGCAGCTGGAAGGGGCCCGACAATGAGCAGTTCTTC. This sequence encodes CASSWKGPDNEQFF.

The gene calls are TRBV19 and TRBJ2-7, with TRBD1 identical over 11 bases. Losses at the gene ends were 7 bases for V and 1 base for J; bases not matched to a gene: 15. Germline V gene sequence: CDR1 LNHDA, CDR2 SQIVND (reference sequence). CDR3 length: 18 amino acids. CDR3 DNA: TGTGCCAGTAAGGCCTACTTCACCGGGACAGGGGGGTCCTACGAGCAGTACTTC. Residues: CASKAYFTGTGGSYEQYF.

CDR3 bases: TGTGCCAGCAGCTTAGCTCCGGGTGCAGATACGCAGTATTTT. It yields the protein CASSLAPGADTQYF. The V and J genes are TRBV7-8 and TRBJ2-3; unclear D gene. There are 14 residues in the CDR3. Germline-derived CDR1 and CDR2 are SGHVS and FQNEAQ. Trimming took off 0 bases at V and 4 bases at J, with 8 bases between the two ends.

The J gene is TRBJ2-3, the V gene TRBV7-2, with 7 bases aligning to TRBD2. The CDR3 contains 16 residues. Unmatched junction bases numbered 7, after V lost 2 bases and J lost 2 bases. The germline CDR1 and CDR2 sequences are SGHTA and FQGNSA. The CDR3 DNA reads as TGTGCCAGCAGCTTAATCCCGAGCGGGGCCACAGATACGCAGTATTTT. Its protein product is CASSLIPSGATDTQYF.

Note on this clone: This specimen includes other DNA sequences encoding the same CDR3. The rearrangement links TRBV27 to TRBJ2-7, with D perhaps TRBD1 (6 bases). Trimming removed 6 bases from V and 2 bases from J, with 11 bases in between. This CDR3 region has 13 residues. Germline CDR1 is MNHEY and CDR2 is SMNVEV (reference sequence). CDR3 nucleotides: TGTGCCAGCAGCCTCGGACAGACCTACGAGCAGTACTTC. This gives the protein CASSLGQTYEQYF.

The chain combines TRBV2 with TRBJ1-1; 10 bases are a match to TRBD1. This CDR3 has 13 amino acids. Germline loops: CDR1 SNHLY, CDR2 FYNNEI. J was trimmed by 6 bases and V by 6 bases; bases with no gene match: 4. CDR3 sequence reads: CASRSGQGSEAFF. The CDR3 DNA is TGTGCCAGCAGATCGGGACAGGGGTCTGAAGCTTTCTTT.

The chain recombines TRBV7-8 with TRBJ2-4, with 7 bases aligning to TRBD2. Germline V CDR1 and CDR2: SGHVS, FQNEAQ. The junction had 6 bases not matched to a gene; V was cut back by 4 bases and J by 0 bases. The CDR3 is 16 residues long. CDR3 DNA sequence: TGTGCCAGCAGCTCCGGTGGGACTATAGCCAAAAACATTCAGTACTTC. It translates to CASSSGGTIAKNIQYF.

A remark on this clone: This CDR3 is also generated by other DNA sequences in the sample. CDR3 sequence reads: CASSPNRGTEAFF. Written as DNA, the CDR3 is TGTGCCAGCTCACCCAACAGGGGAACTGAAGCTTTCTTT. This rearrangement joins TRBV18 to TRBJ1-1; TRBD1 agrees at 7 bases. This CDR3 is built from 13 residues. V gave up 3 bases and J gave up 5 bases; unmatched junction bases: 3. The germline V gene has CDR1 KGHSH and CDR2 LQKENI.

This rearrangement joins TRBV28 to TRBJ2-7; 11 positions agree with TRBD2. The V gene's germline CDR1 is MDHEN and CDR2 SYDVKM. This CDR3 comprises 15 residues. J gave up 0 bases and V 4 bases, and 2 bases lay outside the gene matches. For the CDR3, the DNA is TGTGCCAGCAGTTCTAGCGGGGGGTACTCCTACGAGCAGTACTTC. Amino acids: CASSSSGGYSYEQYF.

The rearrangement uses TRBV19 and TRBJ1-4, with D possibly matching TRBD1 (5 bases). Germline V gene sequence: CDR1 LNHDA, CDR2 SQIVND (reference sequence). This CDR3 region has 15 residues. V lost 4 bases and J lost 5, with 14 bases in between. The CDR3 nucleotides read TGTGCCAGTAGTAGGGGACCAATAGGAAATGAAAAACTGTTTTTT. Translation gives CASSRGPIGNEKLFF.

This clone is a singleton in its sample. CDR3 region: CASSLVAGTDTQYF. CDR3 DNA: TGTGCCAGCAGCTTAGTCGCGGGCACAGATACGCAGTATTTT. This sequence joins TRBV7-2 and TRBJ2-3, with D hard to call. This CDR3 is 14 amino acids long. Germline V gene lookup returns CDR1 SGHTA and CDR2 FQGNSA. V shed 1 base and J shed 1 base, with 6 bases lying between them.

V usage is TRBV9 and J usage is TRBJ2-2, with unresolved D. CDR1 and CDR2 from the germline V gene are SGDLS and YYNGEE. Trimming shortened V by 2 bases and J by 5 bases, and 10 bases separated the two germline ends. The CDR3 sequence is 14 residues long. The CDR3 nucleotides are TGTGCCAGCAGCGTTTTTCTTGGGACCGGGGAGCTGTTTTTT. Translating it yields CASSVFLGTGELFF.

This rearrangement joins TRBV6-6 to TRBJ1-6; D is perhaps TRBD1 (5 bases). The germline V gene encodes CDR1 MNHNY and CDR2 SVGAGI (reference sequence). Trimming shortened V by 8 bases and J by 7 bases, and 6 bases separated the two germline ends. The CDR3 runs to 11 residues. The CDR3 is CASQGNSPLHF. CDR3 sequence (DNA): TGTGCCAGCCAGGGAAATTCACCCCTCCACTTT.